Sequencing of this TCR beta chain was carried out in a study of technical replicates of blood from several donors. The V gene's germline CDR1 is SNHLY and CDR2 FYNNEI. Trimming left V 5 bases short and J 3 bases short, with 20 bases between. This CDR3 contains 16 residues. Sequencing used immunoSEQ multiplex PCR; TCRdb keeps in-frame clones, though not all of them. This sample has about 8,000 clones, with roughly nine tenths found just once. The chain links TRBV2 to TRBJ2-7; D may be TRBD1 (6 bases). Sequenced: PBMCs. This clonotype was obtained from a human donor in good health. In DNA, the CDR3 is TGTGCCAGCAGTCACCTATTTAACAGGGATCTCTACGAGCAGTACTTC. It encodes CASSHLFNRDLYEQYF.